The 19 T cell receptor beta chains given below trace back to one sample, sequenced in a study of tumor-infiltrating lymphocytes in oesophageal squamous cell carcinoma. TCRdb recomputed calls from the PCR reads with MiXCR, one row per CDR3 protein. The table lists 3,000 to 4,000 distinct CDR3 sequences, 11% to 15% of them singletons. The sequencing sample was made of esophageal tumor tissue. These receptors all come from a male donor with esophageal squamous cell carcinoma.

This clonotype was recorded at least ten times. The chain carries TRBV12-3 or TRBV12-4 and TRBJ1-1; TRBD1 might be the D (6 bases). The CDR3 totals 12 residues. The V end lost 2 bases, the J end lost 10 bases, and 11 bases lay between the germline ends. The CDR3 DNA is TGTGCCAGCAGTTTACCTGGGGGGCGAGCTTTCTTT. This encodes CASSLPGGRAFF.

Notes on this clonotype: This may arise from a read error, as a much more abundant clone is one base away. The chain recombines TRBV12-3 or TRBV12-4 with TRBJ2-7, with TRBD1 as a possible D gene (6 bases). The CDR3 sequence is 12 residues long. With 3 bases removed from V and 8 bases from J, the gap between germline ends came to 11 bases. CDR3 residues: CASSFLQGQQYF. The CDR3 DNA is TGTGCCAGCAGTTTCCTTCAGGGGCAGCAGTACTTC.

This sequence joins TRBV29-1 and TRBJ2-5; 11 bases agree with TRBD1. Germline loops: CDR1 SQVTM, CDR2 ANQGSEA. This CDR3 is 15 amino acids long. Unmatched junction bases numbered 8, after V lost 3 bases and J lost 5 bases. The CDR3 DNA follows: TGCAGCGTTGAGTTGGACAGGGGGCGCTCGGAGACCCAGTACTTC. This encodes CSVELDRGRSETQYF.

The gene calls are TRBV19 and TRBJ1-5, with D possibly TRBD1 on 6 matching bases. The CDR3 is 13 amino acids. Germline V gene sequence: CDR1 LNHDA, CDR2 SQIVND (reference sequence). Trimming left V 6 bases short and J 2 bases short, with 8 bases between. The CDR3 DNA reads TGTGCCAGTAGGAGACAGGGCAATCAGCCCCAGCATTTT. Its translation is CASRRQGNQPQHF.

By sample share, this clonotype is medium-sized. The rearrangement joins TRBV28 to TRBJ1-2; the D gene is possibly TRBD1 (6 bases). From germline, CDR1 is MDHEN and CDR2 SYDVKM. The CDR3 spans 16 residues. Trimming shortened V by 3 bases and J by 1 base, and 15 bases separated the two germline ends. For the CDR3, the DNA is TGTGCCAGCAGTTTGATGGGGGCGCAGGGTAACTATGGCTACACCTTC. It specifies CASSLMGAQGNYGYTF.

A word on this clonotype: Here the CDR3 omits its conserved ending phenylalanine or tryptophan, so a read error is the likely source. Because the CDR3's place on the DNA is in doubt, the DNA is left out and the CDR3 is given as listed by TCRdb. The CDR3 spells CASSEGSLGTGHNEQFFGP. The chain has TRBV2 and TRBJ2-3; the table assigns TRBD1, which was not confirmed against the DNA. The CDR3 is made up of 19 amino acids, end residues included. CDR1 SNHLY and CDR2 FYNNEI come from the germline V gene.

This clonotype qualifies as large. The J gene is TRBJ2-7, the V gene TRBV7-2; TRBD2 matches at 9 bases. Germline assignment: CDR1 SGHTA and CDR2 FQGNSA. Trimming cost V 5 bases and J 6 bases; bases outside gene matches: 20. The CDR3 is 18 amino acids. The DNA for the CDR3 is TGTGCCAGCAGCCCCCGGGGGGTAGCGGGGGAACAAGGCGGCGAGCAGTACTTC. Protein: CASSPRGVAGEQGGEQYF.

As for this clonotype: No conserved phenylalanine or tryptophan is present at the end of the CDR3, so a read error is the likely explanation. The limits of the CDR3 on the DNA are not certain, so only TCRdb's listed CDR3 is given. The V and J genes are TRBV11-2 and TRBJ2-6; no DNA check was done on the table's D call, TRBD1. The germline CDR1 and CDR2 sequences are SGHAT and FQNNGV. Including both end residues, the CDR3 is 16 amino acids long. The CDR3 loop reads CASSIGTVYNEQYFGA.

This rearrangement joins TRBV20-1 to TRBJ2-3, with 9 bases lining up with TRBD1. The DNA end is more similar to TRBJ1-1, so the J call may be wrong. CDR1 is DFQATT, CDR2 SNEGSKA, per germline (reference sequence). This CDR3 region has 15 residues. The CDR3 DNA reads TGCAGTGCCTTCGTAGCCGGGACAGGGAAAACTGAAGCTTTCTTT. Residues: CSAFVAGTGKTEAFF.

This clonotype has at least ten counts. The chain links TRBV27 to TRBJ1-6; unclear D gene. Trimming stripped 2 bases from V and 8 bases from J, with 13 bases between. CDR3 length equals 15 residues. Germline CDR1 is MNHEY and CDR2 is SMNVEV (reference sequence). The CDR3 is CASSLKSPRDSPLHF. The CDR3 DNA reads TGTGCCAGCAGTTTAAAGTCCCCCCGGGATTCACCCCTCCACTTT.

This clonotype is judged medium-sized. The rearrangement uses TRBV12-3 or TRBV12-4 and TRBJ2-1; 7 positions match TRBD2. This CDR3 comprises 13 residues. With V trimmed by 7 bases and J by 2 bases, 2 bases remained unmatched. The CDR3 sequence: CASIRGAYNEQFF. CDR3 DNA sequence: TGTGCCAGCATACGGGGGGCCTACAATGAGCAGTTCTTC.

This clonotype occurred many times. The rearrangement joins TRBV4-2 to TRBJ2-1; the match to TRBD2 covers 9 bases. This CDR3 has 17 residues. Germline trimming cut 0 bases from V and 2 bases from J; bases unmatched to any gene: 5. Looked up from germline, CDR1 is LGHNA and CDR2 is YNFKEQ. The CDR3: CASSQDEGGGAYNEQFF. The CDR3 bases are TGTGCCAGCAGCCAAGATGAGGGCGGGGGGGCCTACAATGAGCAGTTCTTC.

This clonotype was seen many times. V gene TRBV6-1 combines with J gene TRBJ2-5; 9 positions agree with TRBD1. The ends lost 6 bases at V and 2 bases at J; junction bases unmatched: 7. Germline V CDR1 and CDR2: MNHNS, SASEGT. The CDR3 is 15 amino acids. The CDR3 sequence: CASSQTGGGQETQYF. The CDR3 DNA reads TGTGCCAGCAGCCAGACAGGGGGAGGTCAAGAGACCCAGTACTTC.

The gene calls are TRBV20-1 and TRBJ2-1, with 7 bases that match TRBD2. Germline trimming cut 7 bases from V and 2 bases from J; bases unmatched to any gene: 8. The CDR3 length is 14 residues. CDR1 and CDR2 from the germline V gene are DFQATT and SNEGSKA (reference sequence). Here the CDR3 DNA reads TGCAGTGTATCTTTAAGCGGGACCTACAATGAGCAGTTCTTC. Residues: CSVSLSGTYNEQFF.

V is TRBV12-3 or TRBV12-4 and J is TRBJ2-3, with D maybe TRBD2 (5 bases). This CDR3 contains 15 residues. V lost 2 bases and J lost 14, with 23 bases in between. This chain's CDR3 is CASSLSVAGVGELYF. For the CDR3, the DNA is TGTGCCAGCAGTTTAAGCGTCGCCGGTGTCGGGGAGCTGTATTTT.

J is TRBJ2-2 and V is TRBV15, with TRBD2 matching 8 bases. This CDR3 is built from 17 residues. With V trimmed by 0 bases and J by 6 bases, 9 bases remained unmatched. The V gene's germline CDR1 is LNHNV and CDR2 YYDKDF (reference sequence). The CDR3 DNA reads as TGTGCCACCAGCAGAGAGGGACTAGTCCCGAAAGCCGGGGAGCTGTTTTTT. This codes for CATSREGLVPKAGELFF.

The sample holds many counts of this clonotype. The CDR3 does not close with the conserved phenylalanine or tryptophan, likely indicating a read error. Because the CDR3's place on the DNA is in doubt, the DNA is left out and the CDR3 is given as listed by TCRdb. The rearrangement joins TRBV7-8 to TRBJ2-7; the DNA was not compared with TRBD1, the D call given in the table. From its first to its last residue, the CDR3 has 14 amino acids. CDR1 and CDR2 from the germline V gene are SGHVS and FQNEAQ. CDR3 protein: CASSLARGAVTFGS.

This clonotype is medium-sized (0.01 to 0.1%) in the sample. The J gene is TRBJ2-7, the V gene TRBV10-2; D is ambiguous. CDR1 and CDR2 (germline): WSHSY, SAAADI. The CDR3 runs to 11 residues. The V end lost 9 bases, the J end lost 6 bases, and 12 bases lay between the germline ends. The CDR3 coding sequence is TGCGCCAGTCAGGAGTACACCGAGCAGTACTTC. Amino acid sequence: CASQEYTEQYF.

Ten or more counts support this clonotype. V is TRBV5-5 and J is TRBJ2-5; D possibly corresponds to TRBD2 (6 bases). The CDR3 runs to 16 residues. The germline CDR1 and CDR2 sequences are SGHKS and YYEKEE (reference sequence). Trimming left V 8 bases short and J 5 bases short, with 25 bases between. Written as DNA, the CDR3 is TGTGCCAGTAATCCACGGGGGTACCGGGGCGAGGAGACCCAGTACTTC. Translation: CASNPRGYRGEETQYF.